This T cell receptor beta chain came from a study of T cells after yellow fever vaccination. Across the study: Those fractions that held only low numbers of cells were prepared using the SMART-Seq v4 Ultra Low Input RNA kit.

One entry per CDR3 protein results from TCRdb running MiXCR on the 5' RACE reads. The sample lists hundreds of thousands of distinct CDR3 sequences, 6.2% occurring once. CDR3 length: 17 amino acids. The germline V gene has CDR1 SGHAT and CDR2 FQNNGV. Trimming stripped 1 base from V and 0 bases from J, with 16 bases between. To note about this clonotype: Its target is not known.

The study, taken as a whole, reports: Post-booster repertoires again held most primary-vaccination clones (roughly 96% CD4, just under 90% CD8). The presence of abundant clonotypes contaminating from the bulk population was possible in FACS-sorted repertoires.

Sequenced material: PBMCs, taken 5 days after the yellow fever booster vaccination. The chain is built from TRBV11-2 and TRBJ2-7; D unresolved. The receptor was isolated from a man younger than 40 who received the YFV17D yellow fever vaccine. CDR3 protein: CASSLGSSILSSYEQYF. CDR3 sequence (DNA): TGTGCCAGCAGCTTAGGATCCTCAATTCTGAGCTCCTACGAGCAGTACTTC.